The 29 T cell receptor beta chains given below trace back to one sample, sequenced in a study of blood T cell repertoires in COVID-19. Assay used: immunoSEQ multiplex PCR; TCRdb lists only in-frame clones, some missing. The sample lists around 200,000 clones; about 86% were seen once. Input material: peripheral blood. These receptors were taken from a man aged 18 to 30 with active or convalescent COVID-19.

The V call is TRBV3-1 (or the pseudogene TRBV3-2), the J call TRBJ2-2; TRBD2 agrees at 11 bases. J lost 0 bases, V lost 7 bases, and 16 bases had no gene match. Germline V lookup: CDR1 LGHDT, CDR2 YNNKEL (reference sequence). The CDR3 sequence is 20 residues long. The CDR3 DNA reads TGTGCCAGCAACTCCTGGGGGCTAGCGGGGGGCCCTGCGAACACCGGGGAGCTGTTTTTT. Encoded protein: CASNSWGLAGGPANTGELFF.

This clone was recorded a few times. V is TRBV3-1 (or the pseudogene TRBV3-2) and J is TRBJ1-6; maybe TRBD1 (5 bases). There are 15 residues in the CDR3. The V and J ends lost 0 bases and 9 bases respectively, with 12 bases between them. CDR1 and CDR2 from the germline V gene are LGHDT and YNNKEL (reference sequence). The CDR3 coding sequence is TGTGCCAGCAGCCAAGAACCAGGGATCTCTTCACCCCTCCACTTT. Translation gives CASSQEPGISSPLHF.

This chain joins TRBV27 and TRBJ1-2; TRBD1 might be the D (5 bases). Looked up from germline, CDR1 is MNHEY and CDR2 is SMNVEV (reference sequence). Trimming removed 3 bases from V and 4 bases from J, with 15 bases in between. The CDR3 runs to 15 residues. CDR3 sequence: CASSFDSSSPYGYTF. Here the CDR3 DNA reads TGTGCCAGCAGTTTCGACAGCTCGTCCCCCTATGGCTACACCTTC.

The chain is built from TRBV4-3 and TRBJ2-1, with TRBD2 identical over 8 bases. The CDR3 runs 13 residues. Per germline, CDR1 LGHNA and CDR2 YSLEER. Trimming cost V 0 bases and J 12 bases; bases outside gene matches: 4. The CDR3 loop is CASSQDRAGGQFF. Written as DNA, the CDR3 is TGCGCCAGCAGCCAAGATCGGGCGGGAGGGCAGTTCTTC.

The rearrangement links TRBV2 to TRBJ2-1; perhaps TRBD2 as D (6 bases). The CDR3 is 16 residues long. CDR1 is SNHLY, CDR2 FYNNEI, per germline. Trimming left V 4 bases short and J 0 bases short, with 13 bases between. This chain's CDR3 is CASSVSSVFSYNEQFF. The CDR3 bases are TGTGCCAGCAGTGTGTCTAGCGTATTCTCCTACAATGAGCAGTTCTTC.

The chain links TRBV11-2 to TRBJ1-1; 7 nucleotides match TRBD1. The CDR3 loop spans 15 amino acids. V was pared by 5 bases and J by 1 base, with 7 bases of the junction left unmatched. CDR1 and CDR2 from the germline V gene are SGHAT and FQNNGV. The CDR3 DNA follows: TGTGCCAGCAGCCCCCGGCGACAGGGGAACACTGAAGCTTTCTTT. This translates into CASSPRRQGNTEAFF.

This clone appeared many times. The chain couples TRBV19 to TRBJ2-7, with 9 bases matching TRBD2. This CDR3 spans 15 amino acids. After removal of 3 bases from V and 3 bases from J, the junction contained 6 bases not matched to a gene. Germline-derived CDR1 and CDR2 are LNHDA and SQIVND (reference sequence). The CDR3 sequence: CASSIKASGIYEQYF. CDR3 sequence (DNA): TGTGCCAGTAGTATTAAGGCTAGCGGGATCTACGAGCAGTACTTC. The full variable domain, rest sourced from reference TRBV19 and TRBJ2-7, is DGGITQSPKYLFRKEGQNVTLSCEQNLNHDAMYWYRQDPGQGLRLIYYSQIVNDFQKGDIAEGYSVSREKKESFPLTVTSAQKNPTAFYLCASSIKASGIYEQYFGPGTRLTVT.

V and J are TRBV5-1 and TRBJ2-3, with TRBD1 matching 9 bases. The CDR3 consists of 15 residues. V gave up 3 bases and J gave up 0 bases; unmatched junction bases: 2. Per the germline V gene, CDR1 is SGHRS and CDR2 is YFSETQ. The chain's CDR3 is CASSYGTGSTDTQYF. In nucleotides, the CDR3 is TGCGCCAGCAGCTACGGGACAGGGAGCACAGATACGCAGTATTTT.

V is TRBV27 and J is TRBJ2-1, with D maybe TRBD2 (6 bases). With 6 bases removed from V and 9 bases from J, the gap between germline ends came to 15 bases. The germline CDR1 and CDR2 sequences are MNHEY and SMNVEV (reference sequence). The CDR3 totals 13 residues. The CDR3 here is CASRGLPAGEQFF. The CDR3 bases are TGTGCCAGCAGGGGACTGCCGGCCGGTGAGCAGTTCTTC.

The chain recombines TRBV4-1 with TRBJ1-1, with D perhaps TRBD1 (6 bases). This CDR3 region has 15 residues. The germline V gene has CDR1 MGHRA and CDR2 YSYEKL. V was pared by 2 bases and J by 0 bases, with 10 bases between. The CDR3 loop reads CASSQLQGMNTEAFF. For the CDR3, the DNA is TGCGCCAGCAGCCAACTACAGGGCATGAACACTGAAGCTTTCTTT.

This chain joins TRBV4-3 and TRBJ2-1, with D perhaps matching TRBD2 (7 bases). Germline V gene data show CDR1 as LGHNA and CDR2 as YSLEER. The length of the CDR3 is 16 residues. Trimming removed 0 bases from V and 6 bases from J, with 15 bases in between. The CDR3 loop is CASSQEGGRVGNEQFF. DNA for the CDR3: TGCGCCAGCAGCCAAGAAGGGGGGAGGGTAGGCAATGAGCAGTTCTTC.

The rearrangement joins TRBV5-1 to TRBJ2-7, with a possible D match to TRBD2 (7 bases). Germline V gene data show CDR1 as SGHRS and CDR2 as YFSETQ. The ends were cut back, 5 bases at V and 4 bases at J, with 22 bases in the middle. The CDR3 runs to 16 residues. CDR3 loop: CASSRGAGYGPYEQYF. The DNA of the CDR3 is TGCGCCAGCAGTCGGGGGGCAGGGTATGGTCCATACGAGCAGTACTTC. Complete variable domain (other parts from reference TRBV5-1 and TRBJ2-7): KAGVTQTPRYLIKTRGQQVTLSCSPISGHRSVSWYQQTPGQGLQFLFEYFSETQRNKGNFPGRFSGRQFSNSRSEMNVSTLELGDSALYLCASSRGAGYGPYEQYFGPGTRLTVT.

In its sample, this clone was seen once. This chain links TRBV5-1 with TRBJ2-3; D is perhaps TRBD2 (7 bases). Trimming removed 4 bases at V and 4 bases at J, with 22 bases between. Germline-derived CDR1 and CDR2 are SGHRS and YFSETQ. The CDR3 spans 17 residues. The CDR3 bases are TGCGCCAGCAGCCAGCTCCTATCTTGGGGGGGCCCAGATACGCAGTATTTT. Translation: CASSQLLSWGGPDTQYF.

The V and J genes are TRBV2 and TRBJ2-1, with no clear D. Germline lookup yields CDR1 SNHLY and CDR2 FYNNEI. The V end was cut by 3 bases, the J end by 6 bases, with 6 bases between. The CDR3 has 12 residues. DNA of the CDR3: TGTGCCAGCAGTGATTGGAGCAATGAGCAGTTCTTC. It encodes CASSDWSNEQFF.

The gene calls are TRBV5-1 and TRBJ1-1; TRBD1 agrees at 9 bases. The V and J ends lost 3 bases and 1 base, in that order; junction bases with no gene match: 1. CDR3 size: 14 residues. From germline, CDR1 is SGHRS and CDR2 YFSETQ. DNA for the CDR3: TGCGCCAGCAGCTGGGACAGGGCGAACACTGAAGCTTTCTTT. Translating gives CASSWDRANTEAFF.

The chain uses TRBV29-1 and TRBJ2-1; the match to TRBD2 covers 10 bases. Trimming at V came to 3 bases and at J to 7 bases, leaving 3 bases not matched to a gene. Germline V gives CDR1 SQVTM, CDR2 ANQGSEA. The CDR3 loop spans 13 amino acids. DNA for the CDR3: TGCAGCGTTGATTTTAGCGGGAGGAATGAGCAGTTCTTC. Translation: CSVDFSGRNEQFF.

The rearrangement uses TRBV5-1 and TRBJ1-1, with D maybe TRBD1 (5 bases). Trimming removed 3 bases at V and 4 bases at J, with 13 bases between. The CDR3 sequence is 14 residues long. CDR1 and CDR2 from the germline V gene are SGHRS and YFSETQ. CDR3 in amino acids: CASSSPGRSTEAFF. The CDR3 DNA reads TGCGCCAGCAGCTCCCCAGGGAGGAGCACTGAAGCTTTCTTT.

The chain couples TRBV5-1 to TRBJ1-2, with D uncertain. Germline V CDR1 and CDR2: SGHRS, YFSETQ. The V gene lost 8 bases and the J gene lost 1 base, with 21 bases spanning the gap. There are 16 residues in the CDR3. CDR3 sequence reads: CARSRTIGDHNYGYTF. The CDR3, as DNA: TGCGCCAGGTCCAGGACTATTGGAGATCATAACTATGGCTACACCTTC.

J is TRBJ2-5 and V is TRBV11-3; 8 bases are a match to TRBD2. Per the germline V gene, CDR1 is SGHNT and CDR2 is YENEEA. J lost 7 bases, V lost 4 bases, and 11 bases had no gene match. CDR3 size: 15 residues. The chain's CDR3 is CASSSERGPRGTQYF. For the CDR3, the DNA is TGTGCCAGCAGCTCCGAGCGGGGGCCTCGGGGGACCCAGTACTTC.

This chain links TRBV28 with TRBJ1-6; a weak D match, TRBD1 (6 bases). Germline CDR1 MDHEN, CDR2 SYDVKM. V lost 5 bases to trimming and J lost 7 bases, with 12 bases between them. The CDR3 covers 14 residues. The CDR3 reads CASSAQGLNSPLHF. Here the CDR3 DNA reads TGTGCCAGCAGTGCACAGGGTCTGAATTCACCCCTCCACTTT.

The gene calls are TRBV19 and TRBJ1-5, with 7 bases aligning to TRBD1. Germline V lookup: CDR1 LNHDA, CDR2 SQIVND (reference sequence). This CDR3 contains 15 residues. The J segment lost 2 bases and the V segment lost 5 bases, leaving 6 bases of the junction unmatched. The CDR3 nucleotides are TGTGCCAGTAGTTATGACAGGGCGGGCAATCAGCCCCAGCATTTT. Amino acids: CASSYDRAGNQPQHF.

This clone occurred a few times. V and J are TRBV14 and TRBJ1-1; D is unclear. V lost 6 bases to trimming and J lost 3 bases, with 11 bases between them. CDR3 length: 13 residues. Germline assignment: CDR1 SGHDN and CDR2 FVKESK. The CDR3 nucleotides read TGTGCCAGCAGAACTACAACCTACACTGAAGCTTTCTTT. It encodes CASRTTTYTEAFF.

This chain links TRBV4-1 with TRBJ2-1, with 10 bases that match TRBD2. Trimming took 3 bases from V and 8 from J; bases not matched to a gene: 22. CDR1 is MGHRA and CDR2 is YSYEKL in the germline V gene. The CDR3 extends over 20 amino acids. CDR3 bases: TGCGCCAGCAGCCATCCCGAATACAAGCCGGCACTAGCGGGATTCGATGAGCAGTTCTTC. It specifies CASSHPEYKPALAGFDEQFF.

The chain recombines TRBV9 with TRBJ1-3; a weak D match, TRBD1 (5 bases). Trimming left V 5 bases short and J 4 bases short, with 19 bases between. CDR3 length: 16 amino acids. Germline V gene data show CDR1 as SGDLS and CDR2 as YYNGEE. Here the CDR3 reads CASSVSDSLPGNTIYF. The CDR3 DNA sequence: TGTGCCAGCAGTGTATCAGACAGCCTGCCAGGAAACACCATATATTTT.

The rearrangement uses TRBV5-4 and TRBJ1-1; the match to TRBD1 covers 9 bases. The CDR3 consists of 13 residues. Trimming removed 1 base from V and 7 bases from J; junction bases left unmatched: 2. The V gene's germline CDR1 is SGHNT and CDR2 YYREEE (reference sequence). Here the CDR3 reads CASSLTGGSEAFF. DNA for the CDR3: TGTGCCAGCAGCTTGACAGGGGGCAGTGAAGCTTTCTTT.

The rearrangement uses TRBV19 and TRBJ2-1, with 13 bases aligning to TRBD2. The CDR3 has 20 residues. The V segment lost 5 bases and the J segment 9 bases; nucleotides outside the gene matches: 22. Germline V gene lookup returns CDR1 LNHDA and CDR2 SQIVND (reference sequence). This CDR3 reads CASSRGTGSVTSGRLGEQFF. CDR3 nucleotide sequence: TGTGCCAGTAGTCGTGGGACAGGGTCCGTGACTAGCGGGAGGCTCGGTGAGCAGTTCTTC.

The chain uses TRBV5-4 and TRBJ1-6; 9 bases are a match to TRBD1. The junction had 7 bases not matched to a gene; V was cut back by 3 bases and J by 3 bases. The CDR3 has 17 residues. In germline, CDR1 is SGHNT, CDR2 YYREEE (reference sequence). The CDR3 nucleotides are TGTGCCAGCAGCTCCCCGGGACAGGGTGGCTATAATTCACCCCTCCACTTT. It translates to CASSSPGQGGYNSPLHF.

V and J are TRBV11-3 and TRBJ2-7; 7 positions agree with TRBD1. This CDR3 region has 14 residues. J lost 3 bases, V lost 4 bases, and 6 bases had no gene match. The germline V gene has CDR1 SGHNT and CDR2 YENEEA. The CDR3 spells CASSSRDRVYEQYF. The CDR3 DNA reads TGTGCCAGCAGCTCCCGGGACAGAGTCTACGAGCAGTACTTC.

V usage is TRBV6-5 and J usage is TRBJ2-7; D is unclear. With 0 bases removed from V and 0 bases from J, the gap between germline ends came to 6 bases. The CDR3 consists of 14 residues. The germline CDR1 and CDR2 sequences are MNHEY and SVGAGI. The CDR3 here is CASSYSADSYEQYV. In nucleotides, the CDR3 is TGTGCCAGCAGTTACTCTGCAGACTCCTACGAGCAGTACGTC.